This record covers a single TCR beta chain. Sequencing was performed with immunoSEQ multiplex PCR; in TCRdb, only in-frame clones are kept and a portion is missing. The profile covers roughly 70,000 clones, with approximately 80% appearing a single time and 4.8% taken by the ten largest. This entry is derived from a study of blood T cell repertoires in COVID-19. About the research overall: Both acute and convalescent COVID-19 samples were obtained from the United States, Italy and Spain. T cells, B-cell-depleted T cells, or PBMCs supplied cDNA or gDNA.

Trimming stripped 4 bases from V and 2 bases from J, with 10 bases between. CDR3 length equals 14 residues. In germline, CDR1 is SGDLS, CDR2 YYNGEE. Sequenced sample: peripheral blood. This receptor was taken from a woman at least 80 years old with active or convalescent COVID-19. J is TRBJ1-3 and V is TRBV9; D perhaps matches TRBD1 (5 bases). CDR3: CASSLRGAGNTIYF. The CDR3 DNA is TGTGCCAGCAGCCTCCGGGGGGCTGGAAACACCATATATTTT.